Following are 15 T cell receptor beta chains from one sample sequenced in a study of T cell repertoires in cytomegalovirus infection. Each CDR3 protein gets one entry after TCRdb re-called the reads with MiXCR. There are roughly 920,000 distinct CDR3 sequences in the sample; approximately 31% occur only once, and over 10% lies in the top ten. These receptors are not linked to any known antigen. The sample in question was cultured CD8+ T cells from PBMCs, obtained from culture after CMV antigen stimulation. These TCRs come from a human donor in good health (CMV status not recorded). Some clones in this sample may be carry-over from other donors' samples.

Of note for this clonotype: One junction end does not reproduce the germline sequence, and a read error may be involved. The rearrangement uses TRBV14 and TRBJ1-5; maybe TRBD1 (6 bases). The CDR3 is 17 amino acids. Germline CDR1 SGHDN, CDR2 FVKESK. The CDR3 sequence is CASNQATGLKPNQPQHF. DNA of the CDR3: TGTGCCAGCAACCAAGCCACAGGGCTAAAACCCAATCAGCCCCAGCATTTT.

Many counts were recorded for this clonotype. The chain recombines TRBV6-1 with TRBJ1-1; 8 positions agree with TRBD1. Germline values: CDR1 MNHNS, CDR2 SASEGT. Losses at the gene ends were 7 bases for V and 6 bases for J; bases not matched to a gene: 4. This CDR3 comprises 12 residues. The CDR3 DNA sequence: TGTGCCAGCATAGGACAGGGCGCTGAAGCTTTCTTT. Its protein is CASIGQGAEAFF.

This clonotype appeared a few times. The rearrangement uses TRBV4-3 and TRBJ2-1; 11 bases map to TRBD2. J lost 4 bases, V lost 0 bases, and 2 bases had no gene match. The CDR3 runs to 16 residues. In germline, CDR1 is LGHNA, CDR2 YSLEER. Here the CDR3 DNA reads TGCGCCAGCAGCCAAGAAACTAGCGGGGGATACAATGAGCAGTTCTTC. Translating gives CASSQETSGGYNEQFF.

This clonotype was counted only a few times. CDR3 sequence reads: CASSPTDSPYEQYF. The CDR3 DNA reads as TGTGCCAGCTCACCGACGGACAGTCCCTACGAGCAGTACTTC. The gene calls are TRBV18 and TRBJ2-7, with TRBD1 as a possible D gene (6 bases). Germline V lookup: CDR1 KGHSH, CDR2 LQKENI. The V and J ends lost 3 bases and 2 bases respectively, with 11 bases between them. The CDR3 extends over 14 amino acids.

This clonotype showed up just a few times. The rearrangement joins TRBV28 to TRBJ2-7; D is perhaps TRBD1 or TRBD2 (5 bases each). This CDR3 comprises 14 residues. Germline values: CDR1 MDHEN, CDR2 SYDVKM. Trimming left V 6 bases short and J 5 bases short, with 17 bases between. CDR3 nucleotides: TGTGCCAGCAGACCCCTCTTTGGGGGTGACGAGCAGTACGTC. Protein sequence: CASRPLFGGDEQYV.

The chain employs TRBV7-6 and TRBJ2-1; D unresolved. CDR3 length equals 14 residues. Germline V lookup: CDR1 SGHVS, CDR2 FNYEAQ. The V end lost 5 bases, the J end lost 6 bases, and 14 bases lay between the germline ends. The CDR3 coding sequence is TGTGCCAGCAGCCCCCGGGTCTTGGCCAATGAGCAGTTCTTC. Translated: CASSPRVLANEQFF.

This clonotype appeared many times. CDR3 nucleotides: TGTGCCAGCAGCTTAGTATGGGCCTATGGCTACACCTTC. Translated: CASSLVWAYGYTF. V usage is TRBV7-9 and J usage is TRBJ1-2; no reliable D call. Germline CDR1 SEHNR, CDR2 FQNEAQ (reference sequence). This CDR3 has 13 residues. Trimming removed 1 base from V and 4 bases from J, with 7 bases in between. The complete variable domain, with remaining parts taken from reference TRBV7-9 and TRBJ1-2, reads DTGVSQNPRHKITKRGQNVTFRCDPISEHNRLYWYRQTLGQGPEFLTYFQNEAQLEKSRLLSDRFSAERPKGSFSTLEIQRTEQGDSAMYLCASSLVWAYGYTFGSGTRLTVV.

This clonotype was seen more than once but under ten times. The V and J genes are TRBV4-1 and TRBJ2-1; a possible D gene is TRBD1 (6 bases). Per the germline V gene, CDR1 is MGHRA and CDR2 is YSYEKL. The CDR3 length is 14 residues. Between the trimmed V and J ends, which lost 3 bases and 4 bases, there was a span of 10 bases. CDR3 nucleotide sequence: TGCGCCAGCAGCCAGGAAGACAGGTACAATGAGCAGTTCTTC. Its translation is CASSQEDRYNEQFF.

The chain is built from TRBV27 and TRBJ1-3; D perhaps matches TRBD1 (5 bases). The V end was cut by 5 bases, the J end by 4 bases, with 15 bases between. This CDR3 is 15 amino acids long. Per germline, CDR1 MNHEY and CDR2 SMNVEV (reference sequence). CDR3 in amino acids: CASSPLGAQGNTIYF. The CDR3 DNA reads as TGTGCCAGCAGTCCACTAGGGGCCCAAGGAAACACCATATATTTT.

V usage is TRBV29-1 and J usage is TRBJ2-1; no reliable D call. Trimming shortened V by 2 bases and J by 5 bases, and 13 bases separated the two germline ends. Germline CDR1 and CDR2: SQVTM and ANQGSEA. CDR3 length: 14 amino acids. In nucleotides, the CDR3 is TGCAGCGTTGAATTGGGGTATGAGAACAATGAGCAGTTCTTC. Translation: CSVELGYENNEQFF.

The rearrangement links TRBV28 to TRBJ1-2; 9 bases are a match to TRBD1. Germline CDR1 and CDR2: MDHEN and SYDVKM. The CDR3 is 17 amino acids. The V and J ends lost 5 bases and 0 bases, in that order; junction bases with no gene match: 10. The CDR3, as DNA: TGTGCCAGCAGTCCTGGACAGGGGAGGGGTGCTAACTATGGCTACACCTTC. The encoded protein is CASSPGQGRGANYGYTF.

This clonotype was picked up many times. The chain combines TRBV6-2 or TRBV6-3 with TRBJ2-4; 8 bases line up with TRBD1. CDR3 length: 15 residues. V lost 2 bases, J lost 8 bases, and 8 bases stayed unmatched. The germline gives CDR1 MNHEY, CDR2 SVGEGT. The CDR3 DNA follows: TGTGCCAGCAGTTACCCTGGGACAGGCGTAGACATTCAGTACTTC. This sequence encodes CASSYPGTGVDIQYF.

The chain uses TRBV4-1 and TRBJ2-1; TRBD2 is a possible D gene (7 bases). This CDR3 contains 15 residues. Germline-derived CDR1 and CDR2 are MGHRA and YSYEKL. V shed 3 bases and J shed 7 bases, with 16 bases lying between them. The CDR3 loop is CASSQRWGGENEQFF. The CDR3 DNA follows: TGCGCCAGCAGCCAGCGGTGGGGGGGCGAGAATGAGCAGTTCTTC.

The table lists this clonotype with a few counts. This chain connects TRBV28 to TRBJ2-7, with 12 positions matching TRBD2. Germline values: CDR1 MDHEN, CDR2 SYDVKM. The CDR3 runs 16 residues. Trimming at V came to 2 bases and at J to 4 bases, leaving 6 bases not matched to a gene. The CDR3 DNA follows: TGTGCCAGCAGTTTAGCTAGCGGGGGGGCTGAGTACGAGCAGTACGTC. This sequence encodes CASSLASGGAEYEQYV.

The sample holds a few counts of this clonotype. This rearrangement joins TRBV19 to TRBJ2-1, with 7 bases fitting TRBD2. The CDR3 loop spans 13 amino acids. Germline V gives CDR1 LNHDA, CDR2 SQIVND (reference sequence). V dropped 3 bases and J dropped 6; count of bases not matched to a gene: 2. This CDR3 reads CASSMAGVNEQFF. For the CDR3, the DNA is TGTGCCAGTAGTATGGCGGGAGTCAATGAGCAGTTCTTC. Supplemented by reference TRBV19 and TRBJ2-1, the full variable domain reads DGGITQSPKYLFRKEGQNVTLSCEQNLNHDAMYWYRQDPGQGLRLIYYSQIVNDFQKGDIAEGYSVSREKKESFPLTVTSAQKNPTAFYLCASSMAGVNEQFFGPGTRLTVL.